This T cell receptor beta chain was identified in a study of blood T cell repertoires in COVID-19. Study as a whole: The samples span acute and convalescent COVID-19 from the United States, Italy and Spain.

Germline CDR1 and CDR2: MNHEY and SVGAGI. Trimming took 4 bases from V and 8 from J, leaving 15 bases between them. The CDR3 length is 15 residues. The table came from immunoSEQ multiplex PCR; TCRdb's copy has only in-frame clones and leaves some out. The repertoire includes fewer than 350,000 clones, around 86% of them detected once, and approximately 5.2% sits in the top ten. This sequence originates from a man aged 55 to 70 who had recovered from COVID-19. The V call is TRBV6-5, the J call TRBJ1-6; D not resolved. Material: PBMCs or T cells enriched from blood (not recorded which). The CDR3 bases are TGTGCCAGCAGTTGGGCCGGAGAGGGAGATTCACCCCTCCACTTT. This codes for CASSWAGEGDSPLHF.